This TCR beta chain was captured by sequencing in a study of blood T cell repertoires in COVID-19. Study as a whole: Acute-phase and convalescent COVID-19 samples originated in the United States, Italy and Spain. In each case, the material was cDNA or gDNA derived from T cells, B-cell-depleted T cells, or PBMCs.

How the authors handled the data: Estimates of nucleated cell counts were drawn from the amplification of reference gene primers. Profiling relied on immunoSEQ multiplex PCR, and the TCRdb table lists in-frame clones only, not all of them. D and trimming come from the DNA, and the V and J calls and clone size come from that table. This sample has some 15,000 clones, with 60% to 85% found just once. The V end lost 5 bases, the J end lost 4 bases, and 7 bases lay between the germline ends. This CDR3 comprises 12 residues. CDR1 and CDR2 from the germline V gene are MGHDK and SYGVNS. The chain links TRBV25-1 to TRBJ2-3; D not resolved. The clonotype originates from a man in his sixties with acute or convalescent COVID-19. Material for sequencing was peripheral blood. CDR3 in DNA: TGTGCCAGCAGTTCCTCCGCAGATACGCAGTATTTT. This sequence encodes CASSSSADTQYF.